The entry below describes one TCR beta chain. The data are from a study of blood T cell repertoires in COVID-19. Study as a whole: PBMCs, B-cell-depleted T cells, or T cells were the source of the cDNA or gDNA that made up the material.

Repertoires were generated with immunoSEQ multiplex PCR, while TCRdb's copy carries only in-frame clones and drops some. The data contain about 300,000 clones, 65% to 90% of them singletons. The receptor comes from a human donor in a cohort sampled during active COVID-19. Sequenced input: peripheral blood.

CDR3 sequence (DNA): TGTGCCAGCAGCCTATCGCGGGCCCAAGAGACCCAGTACTTC. Translation gives CASSLSRAQETQYF. The chain uses TRBV11-2 and TRBJ2-5; D is perhaps TRBD2 (5 bases). CDR1 SGHAT and CDR2 FQNNGV come from the germline V gene. The CDR3 runs to 14 residues. The V end was cut by 5 bases, the J end by 1 base, with 11 bases between.